This TCR beta chain was identified during a study of shared clonotypes between healthy human individuals. Study-wide results and limits: Donors were few, which limited the genetic and exposure-history diversity represented.

Naive CD8 cells lacked CD45RO and underwent positive selection for CCR7, leaving out terminally differentiated effector memory CD45RA+ cells. This clone occurred a few times. Its specificity is not known. Sequenced by immunoSEQ multiplex PCR; TCRdb stores in-frame clones only, minus some. The table shows about 2 million clones, with 85% to 95% occurring only once. Germline-derived CDR1 and CDR2 are MRHNA and SNTAGT. The V gene lost 4 bases and the J gene lost 8 bases, with 6 bases spanning the gap. The CDR3 sequence is 12 residues long. This chain links TRBV6-4 with TRBJ1-6; D not certain. Sequenced material: naive CD8+ T cells sorted from blood. This TCR came from a man younger than 30 in good health. The CDR3 reads CASSVRDSPLHF. CDR3 sequence (DNA): TGTGCCAGCAGTGTTCGTGATTCACCCCTCCACTTT.